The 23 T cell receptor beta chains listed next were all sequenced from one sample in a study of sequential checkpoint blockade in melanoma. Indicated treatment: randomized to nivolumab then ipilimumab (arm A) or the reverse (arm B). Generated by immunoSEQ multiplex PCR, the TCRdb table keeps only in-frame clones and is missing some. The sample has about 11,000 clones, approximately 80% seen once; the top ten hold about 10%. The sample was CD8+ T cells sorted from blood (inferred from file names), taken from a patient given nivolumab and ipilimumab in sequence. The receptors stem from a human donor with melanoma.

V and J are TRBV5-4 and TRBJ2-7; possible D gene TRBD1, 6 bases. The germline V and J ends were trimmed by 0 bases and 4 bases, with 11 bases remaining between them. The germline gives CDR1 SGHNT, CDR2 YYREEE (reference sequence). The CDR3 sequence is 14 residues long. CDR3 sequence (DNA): TGTGCCAGCAGCTTGGGAGCAGGGGCTTACGAGCAGTACTTC. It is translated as CASSLGAGAYEQYF.

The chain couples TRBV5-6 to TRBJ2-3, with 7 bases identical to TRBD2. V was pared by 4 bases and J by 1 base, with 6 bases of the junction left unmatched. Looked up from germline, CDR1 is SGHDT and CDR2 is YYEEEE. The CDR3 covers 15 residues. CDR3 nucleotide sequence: TGTGCCAGCAGCCCAGCCCTAGCGGGCACAGATACGCAGTATTTT. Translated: CASSPALAGTDTQYF.

The CDR3 sequence is CAIASVAYEQYF. The CDR3 DNA sequence: TGTGCCATCGCTAGCGTAGCCTACGAGCAGTACTTC. The gene calls are TRBV10-3 and TRBJ2-7, with a weak D call TRBD2 (6 bases). CDR1 and CDR2 (germline): ENHRY, SYGVKD. Trimming shortened V by 8 bases and J by 2 bases, and 10 bases separated the two germline ends. The CDR3 has 12 residues.

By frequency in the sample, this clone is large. CDR3 residues: CASSIHPQNEKLFF. CDR3 in DNA: TGTGCCAGTAGTATTCATCCACAGAATGAAAAACTGTTTTTT. J is TRBJ1-4 and V is TRBV19; D not certain. This CDR3 has 14 residues. Germline V gene sequence: CDR1 LNHDA, CDR2 SQIVND (reference sequence). Trimming removed 3 bases from V and 5 bases from J, with 10 bases in between.

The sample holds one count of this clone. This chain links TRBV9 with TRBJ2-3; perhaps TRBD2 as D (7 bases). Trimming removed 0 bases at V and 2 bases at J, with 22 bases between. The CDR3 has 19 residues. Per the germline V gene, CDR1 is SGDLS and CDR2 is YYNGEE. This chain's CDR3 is CASSVGGGDRLYLTDTQYF. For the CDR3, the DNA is TGTGCCAGCAGCGTAGGCGGGGGCGATCGCCTCTATCTCACAGATACGCAGTATTTT.

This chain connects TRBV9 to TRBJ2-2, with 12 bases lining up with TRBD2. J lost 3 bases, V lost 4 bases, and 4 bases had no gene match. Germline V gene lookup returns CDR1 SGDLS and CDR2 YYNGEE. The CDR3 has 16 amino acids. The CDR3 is CASSQTSGGHTGELFF. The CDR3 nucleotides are TGTGCCAGCAGCCAGACTAGCGGGGGTCACACCGGGGAGCTGTTTTTT.

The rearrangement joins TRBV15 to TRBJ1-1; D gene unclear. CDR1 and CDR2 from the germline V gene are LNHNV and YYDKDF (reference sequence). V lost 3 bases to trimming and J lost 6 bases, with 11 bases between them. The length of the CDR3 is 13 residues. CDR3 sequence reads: CATSSHTGSEAFF. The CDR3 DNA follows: TGTGCCACCAGCAGTCACACGGGGTCTGAAGCTTTCTTT.

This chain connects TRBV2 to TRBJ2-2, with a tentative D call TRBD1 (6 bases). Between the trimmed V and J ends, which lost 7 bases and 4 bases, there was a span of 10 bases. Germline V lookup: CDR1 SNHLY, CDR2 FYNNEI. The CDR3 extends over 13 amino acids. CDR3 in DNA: TGTGCCAGCACAGGGGCGAGCACCGGGGAGCTGTTTTTT. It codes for CASTGASTGELFF.

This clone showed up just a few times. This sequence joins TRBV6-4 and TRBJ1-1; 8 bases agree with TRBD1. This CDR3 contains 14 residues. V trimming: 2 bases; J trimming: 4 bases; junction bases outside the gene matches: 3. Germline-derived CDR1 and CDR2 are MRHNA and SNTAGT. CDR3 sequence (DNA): TGTGCCAGCAGTGACGGAGGACAGGGCACTGAAGCTTTCTTT. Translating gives CASSDGGQGTEAFF.

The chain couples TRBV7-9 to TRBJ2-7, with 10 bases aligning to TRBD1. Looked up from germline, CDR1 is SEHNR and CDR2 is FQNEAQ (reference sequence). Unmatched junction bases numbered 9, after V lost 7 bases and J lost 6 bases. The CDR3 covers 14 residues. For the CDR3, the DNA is TGTGCCAGCACCACCGGGACAGGGGTAGTCGAGCAGTACTTC. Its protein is CASTTGTGVVEQYF.

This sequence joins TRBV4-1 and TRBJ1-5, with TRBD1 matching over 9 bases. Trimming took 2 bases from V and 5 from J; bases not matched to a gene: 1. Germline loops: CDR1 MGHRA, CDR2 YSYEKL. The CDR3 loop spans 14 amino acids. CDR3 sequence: CASSQTGGYQPQHF. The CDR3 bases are TGCGCCAGCAGCCAAACAGGGGGCTATCAGCCCCAGCATTTT.

The CDR3 DNA follows: TGCGCCAGCAGCCTCGGCAGGGGCAACACCGGGGAGCTGTTTTTT. Translating it yields CASSLGRGNTGELFF. The J gene is TRBJ2-2, the V gene TRBV4-1, with D possibly being TRBD1 (6 bases). V was clipped by 4 bases and J by 2 bases, with 11 bases between them. The CDR3 has 15 amino acids. The germline CDR1 and CDR2 sequences are MGHRA and YSYEKL.

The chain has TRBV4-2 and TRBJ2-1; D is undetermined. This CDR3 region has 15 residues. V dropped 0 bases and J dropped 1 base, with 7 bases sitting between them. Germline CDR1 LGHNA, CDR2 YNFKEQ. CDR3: CASSQDRESYNEQFF. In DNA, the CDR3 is TGTGCCAGCAGCCAAGATAGAGAATCCTACAATGAGCAGTTCTTC.

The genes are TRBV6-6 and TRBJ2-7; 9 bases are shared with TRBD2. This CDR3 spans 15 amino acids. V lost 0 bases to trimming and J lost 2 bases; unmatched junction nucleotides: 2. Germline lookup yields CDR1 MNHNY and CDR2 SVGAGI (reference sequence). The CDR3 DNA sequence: TGTGCCAGCAGTTACTCGACTAGCGGAACCTACGAGCAGTACTTC. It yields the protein CASSYSTSGTYEQYF.

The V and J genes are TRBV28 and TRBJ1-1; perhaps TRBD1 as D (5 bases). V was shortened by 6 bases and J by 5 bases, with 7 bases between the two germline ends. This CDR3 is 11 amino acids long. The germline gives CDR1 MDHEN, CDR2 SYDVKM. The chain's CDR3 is CASRGGTEAFF. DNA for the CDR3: TGTGCCAGCAGGGGGGGGACTGAAGCTTTCTTT.

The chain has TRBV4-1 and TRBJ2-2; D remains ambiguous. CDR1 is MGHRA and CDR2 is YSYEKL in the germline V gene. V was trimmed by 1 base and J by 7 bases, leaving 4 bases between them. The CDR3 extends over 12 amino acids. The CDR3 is CASSQGHGELFF. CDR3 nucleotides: TGCGCCAGCAGCCAAGGGCACGGGGAGCTGTTTTTT.

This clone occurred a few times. The CDR3 loop reads CASSELTGEGSPLHF. The CDR3 DNA sequence: TGTGCCAGCAGTGAACTAACAGGGGAAGGTTCACCCCTCCACTTT. The V call is TRBV6-1, the J call TRBJ1-6; 7 nucleotides match TRBD1. The germline V gene has CDR1 MNHNS and CDR2 SASEGT. V gave up 2 bases and J gave up 9 bases; unmatched junction bases: 7. The CDR3 runs to 15 residues.

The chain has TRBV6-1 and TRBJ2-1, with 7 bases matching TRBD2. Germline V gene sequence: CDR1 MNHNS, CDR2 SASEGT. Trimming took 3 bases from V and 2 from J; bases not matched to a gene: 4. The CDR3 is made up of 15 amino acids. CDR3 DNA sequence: TGTGCCAGCAGTGAGGACGGGGGGACCTACAATGAGCAGTTCTTC. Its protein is CASSEDGGTYNEQFF.

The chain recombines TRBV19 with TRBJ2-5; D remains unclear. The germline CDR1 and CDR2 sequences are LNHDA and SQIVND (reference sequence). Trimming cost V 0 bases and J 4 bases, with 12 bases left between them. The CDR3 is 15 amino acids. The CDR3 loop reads CASSIDPGLPETQYF. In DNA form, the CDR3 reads TGTGCCAGTAGTATAGATCCTGGGCTGCCAGAGACCCAGTACTTC.

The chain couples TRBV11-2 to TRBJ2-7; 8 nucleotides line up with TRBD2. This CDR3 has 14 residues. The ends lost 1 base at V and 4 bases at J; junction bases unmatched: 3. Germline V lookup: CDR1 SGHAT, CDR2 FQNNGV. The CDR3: CASSLGAGAYEQYF. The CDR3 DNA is TGTGCCAGCAGCTTAGGAGCGGGAGCTTACGAGCAGTACTTC.

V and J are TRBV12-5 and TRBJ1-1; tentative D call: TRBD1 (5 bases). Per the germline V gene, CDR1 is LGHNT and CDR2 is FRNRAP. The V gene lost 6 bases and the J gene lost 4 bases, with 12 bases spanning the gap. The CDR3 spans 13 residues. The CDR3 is CASGWGLSTEAFF. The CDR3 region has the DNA TGTGCTAGTGGGTGGGGCCTGAGCACTGAAGCTTTCTTT. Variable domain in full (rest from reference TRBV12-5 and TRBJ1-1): DARVTQTPRHKVTEMGQEVTMRCQPILGHNTVFWYRQTMMQGLELLAYFRNRAPLDDSGMPKDRFSAEMPDATLATLKIQPSEPRDSAVYFCASGWGLSTEAFFGQGTRLTVV.

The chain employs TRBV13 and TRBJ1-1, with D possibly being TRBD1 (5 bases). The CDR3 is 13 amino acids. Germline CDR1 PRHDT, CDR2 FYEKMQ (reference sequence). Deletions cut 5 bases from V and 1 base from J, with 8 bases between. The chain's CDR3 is CASSRQGNTEAFF. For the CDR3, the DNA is TGTGCCAGCAGCCGCCAGGGGAACACTGAAGCTTTCTTT.

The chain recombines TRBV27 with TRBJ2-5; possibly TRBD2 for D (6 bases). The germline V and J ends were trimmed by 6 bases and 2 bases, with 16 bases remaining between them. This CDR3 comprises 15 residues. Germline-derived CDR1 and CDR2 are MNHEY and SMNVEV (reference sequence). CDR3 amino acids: CASSSYGGEQETQYF. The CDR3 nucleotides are TGTGCCAGCAGCTCCTATGGCGGGGAGCAAGAGACCCAGTACTTC.